Below, 27 T cell receptor beta chains from the same sample are listed, as sequenced in a study of blood T cell repertoires in COVID-19. Repertoires were generated with immunoSEQ multiplex PCR, while TCRdb's copy carries only in-frame clones and drops some. The top ten hold approximately 4% of the sample, which has under 350,000 clones, about 86% seen once. The sample was PBMCs or T cells enriched from blood (not recorded which). These receptors all stem from a woman aged 40 to 50 with acute COVID-19.

This clone occurred many times. The chain links TRBV29-1 to TRBJ2-3, with 11 bases matching TRBD2. Germline CDR1 and CDR2: SQVTM and ANQGSEA. J gave up 2 bases and V 5 bases, and 6 bases lay outside the gene matches. The CDR3 sequence is 15 residues long. The CDR3 DNA is TGCAGCGTTCCCATTAGCGGGGGGGCCACAGATACGCAGTATTTT. Protein sequence: CSVPISGGATDTQYF.

The rearrangement uses TRBV14 and TRBJ2-7, with D possibly TRBD1 on 6 matching bases. The V end was cut by 1 base, the J end by 4 bases, with 11 bases between. Germline V gene data show CDR1 as SGHDN and CDR2 as FVKESK. This CDR3 has 14 residues. The CDR3 DNA is TGTGCCAGCAGCCAAGTGGGGGCACGATACGAGCAGTACTTC. Its translation: CASSQVGARYEQYF.

The rearrangement links TRBV7-2 to TRBJ2-7; 12 nucleotides align to TRBD2. V lost 0 bases to trimming and J lost 0 bases; unmatched junction nucleotides: 0. The CDR3 covers 16 residues. Per germline, CDR1 SGHTA and CDR2 FQGNSA. In DNA, the CDR3 is TGTGCCAGCAGCTTAGCGACTAGCGGGAGCTCCTACGAGCAGTACTTC. Its translation is CASSLATSGSSYEQYF. The full variable domain, rest sourced from reference TRBV7-2 and TRBJ2-7, is GAGVSQSPSNKVTEKGKDVELRCDPISGHTALYWYRQSLGQGLEFLIYFQGNSAPDKSGLPSDRFSAERTGGSVSTLTIQRTQQEDSAVYLCASSLATSGSSYEQYFGPGTRLTVT.

This clone showed up just once. The germline gene is not matched at one end of the junction; a read error may be the cause. The CDR3 region is CASSFGMEGTLGEF. CDR3 sequence (DNA): TGTGCCAGCAGCTTCGGGATGGAGGGAACCCTAGGGGAGTTC. V usage is TRBV7-9 and J usage is TRBJ2-7; a possible D gene is TRBD2 (6 bases). The CDR3 is 14 amino acids. CDR1 SEHNR and CDR2 FQNEAQ come from the germline V gene (reference sequence).

The J gene is TRBJ1-5, the V gene TRBV6-2 or TRBV6-3; unclear D gene. In germline, CDR1 is MNHEY, CDR2 SVGEGT. Trimming left V 4 bases short and J 4 bases short, with 14 bases between. The length of the CDR3 is 15 residues. CDR3 amino acids: CASSSLFGENQPQHF. The CDR3 DNA follows: TGTGCCAGCAGTTCCCTCTTCGGGGAGAATCAGCCCCAGCATTTT.

This clone showed up just once. The CDR3 DNA follows: TGTGCCAGTTCCCCATCAACTAATGAAAAACTGTTTTTT. This encodes CASSPSTNEKLFF. V and J are TRBV19 and TRBJ1-4; no clear D gene. V lost 8 bases, J lost 0 bases, and 7 bases lay in between. Germline lookup yields CDR1 LNHDA and CDR2 SQIVND (reference sequence). This CDR3 has 13 amino acids. Full variable domain (remainder filled in from reference TRBV19 and TRBJ1-4): DGGITQSPKYLFRKEGQNVTLSCEQNLNHDAMYWYRQDPGQGLRLIYYSQIVNDFQKGDIAEGYSVSREKKESFPLTVTSAQKNPTAFYLCASSPSTNEKLFFGSGTQLSVL.

The CDR3 here is CASSQTNKQPQHF. CDR3 DNA sequence: TGCGCCAGCAGCCAAACTAATAAGCAGCCCCAGCATTTT. The rearrangement joins TRBV4-1 to TRBJ1-5, with no clear D. The CDR3 has 13 residues. Trimming stripped 2 bases from V and 7 bases from J, with 9 bases between. Germline V CDR1 and CDR2: MGHRA, YSYEKL.

CDR3 loop: CASSQASTDNYGYTF. The CDR3 DNA reads as TGTGCCAGCAGCCAAGCATCGACAGACAACTATGGCTACACCTTC. The rearrangement links TRBV3-1 (or the pseudogene TRBV3-2) to TRBJ1-2; TRBD1 is a possible D gene (5 bases). Germline CDR1 and CDR2: LGHDT and YNNKEL (reference sequence). The CDR3 has 15 residues. Trimming removed 1 base at V and 2 bases at J, with 11 bases between.

This chain joins TRBV27 and TRBJ2-3; 8 bases are a match to TRBD1. V was clipped by 7 bases and J by 6 bases; unmatched bases: 6. The CDR3 extends over 13 amino acids. Germline V gene data show CDR1 as MNHEY and CDR2 as SMNVEV (reference sequence). CDR3 region: CASNRGSGDTQYF. CDR3 bases: TGTGCCAGCAACAGGGGGTCGGGTGATACGCAGTATTTT.

This sequence joins TRBV6-5 and TRBJ1-2; 7 bases align to TRBD1. Looked up from germline, CDR1 is MNHEY and CDR2 is SVGAGI. V lost 3 bases and J lost 2; bases outside the gene matches: 3. The CDR3 extends over 14 amino acids. CDR3 in DNA: TGTGCCAGCAGTTATGGGACAGAAAACTATGGCTACACCTTC. It yields the protein CASSYGTENYGYTF.

The chain has TRBV9 and TRBJ2-3; 8 bases are a match to TRBD2. Germline trimming cut 4 bases from V and 5 bases from J; bases unmatched to any gene: 15. CDR3 size: 17 residues. CDR1 and CDR2 from the germline V gene are SGDLS and YYNGEE. CDR3 amino acids: CASSLLVGGTSGDTQYF. The CDR3 nucleotides are TGTGCCAGCAGCCTCCTGGTGGGGGGAACTAGCGGAGATACGCAGTATTTT.

The J gene is TRBJ2-3, the V gene TRBV7-8, with TRBD2 identical over 7 bases. J gave up 2 bases and V 0 bases, and 8 bases lay outside the gene matches. The CDR3 runs 17 residues. From germline, CDR1 is SGHVS and CDR2 FQNEAQ. The CDR3 spells CASSLAGVRGITDTQYF. The CDR3 DNA follows: TGTGCCAGCAGCTTAGCTGGTGTGCGGGGGATCACAGATACGCAGTATTTT.

The chain couples TRBV19 to TRBJ2-4; TRBD2 matches 8 bases. V dropped 3 bases and J dropped 2; count of bases not matched to a gene: 6. CDR3 length equals 16 residues. Germline V CDR1 and CDR2: LNHDA, SQIVND (reference sequence). This CDR3 reads CASSILSGGTKNIQYF. For the CDR3, the DNA is TGTGCCAGTAGTATTCTGAGCGGGGGTACCAAAAACATTCAGTACTTC. Filled out from reference TRBV19 and TRBJ2-4, the complete variable domain reads DGGITQSPKYLFRKEGQNVTLSCEQNLNHDAMYWYRQDPGQGLRLIYYSQIVNDFQKGDIAEGYSVSREKKESFPLTVTSAQKNPTAFYLCASSILSGGTKNIQYFGAGTRLSVL.

This chain links TRBV27 with TRBJ1-5; D unclear. Germline V lookup: CDR1 MNHEY, CDR2 SMNVEV (reference sequence). V was pared by 7 bases and J by 6 bases, with 16 bases between. CDR3 size: 14 residues. The CDR3 spells CASTSSRGGQPQHF. CDR3 in DNA: TGTGCCAGCACCTCCTCCCGAGGTGGTCAGCCCCAGCATTTT.

The chain employs TRBV7-8 and TRBJ1-2; 7 nucleotides line up with TRBD1. The trim removed 6 bases at V and 7 bases at J, leaving 14 bases unmatched. Germline CDR1 SGHVS, CDR2 FQNEAQ. This CDR3 spans 15 amino acids. CDR3 in DNA: TGTGCCAGCAGTTCTGCCTACAGGGGCCCTATTGGCTACACCTTC. This sequence encodes CASSSAYRGPIGYTF.

The V call is TRBV28, the J call TRBJ1-2, with D unclear. Per the germline V gene, CDR1 is MDHEN and CDR2 is SYDVKM. The CDR3 loop spans 14 amino acids. Trimming stripped 3 bases from V and 2 bases from J, with 10 bases between. CDR3 in amino acids: CASSLQAINYGYTF. In nucleotides, the CDR3 is TGTGCCAGCAGTTTGCAGGCGATAAACTATGGCTACACCTTC.

The CDR3: CASSMTGRGETQYF. In nucleotides, the CDR3 is TGTGCCAGCAGCATGACCGGGAGGGGAGAGACCCAGTACTTC. V and J are TRBV7-8 and TRBJ2-5; TRBD2 agrees at 8 bases. Germline CDR1 reads SGHVS; CDR2 reads FQNEAQ. The CDR3 consists of 14 residues. The junction had 6 bases not matched to a gene; V was cut back by 5 bases and J by 4 bases.

This chain uses TRBV4-1 with TRBJ1-5, with D tentatively TRBD1 (5 bases). The CDR3 sequence is 18 residues long. Per germline, CDR1 MGHRA and CDR2 YSYEKL. The V end lost 0 bases, the J end lost 6 bases, and 21 bases lay between the germline ends. CDR3 DNA: TGCGCCAGCAGCCAAGATTTTTCCCCTGACAGTAGTCCTCAGCCCCAGCATTTT. This gives the protein CASSQDFSPDSSPQPQHF.

The chain is built from TRBV7-3 and TRBJ2-3, with 7 bases identical to TRBD2. Germline CDR1 and CDR2: SGHTA and FQGTGA. The CDR3 has 15 residues. The J segment lost 0 bases and the V segment lost 5 bases, leaving 5 bases of the junction unmatched. The DNA of the CDR3 is TGTGCCAGCAGCATGTATAGCGGGAGCACAGATACGCAGTATTTT. Its translation is CASSMYSGSTDTQYF.

The chain has TRBV18 and TRBJ1-2, with 7 bases that match TRBD1. The germline CDR1 and CDR2 sequences are KGHSH and LQKENI. With 4 bases clipped from V and 7 bases from J, the junction kept 12 bases outside the gene matches. The CDR3 has 15 amino acids. The CDR3 region has the DNA TGTGCCAGCTCACAGCAGGGACAGTCCCACTTTGGCTACACCTTC. Protein product: CASSQQGQSHFGYTF.

The chain carries TRBV5-5 and TRBJ2-2; a possible D gene is TRBD1 (5 bases). The V end lost 0 bases, the J end lost 1 base, and 7 bases lay between the germline ends. Germline V gene lookup returns CDR1 SGHKS and CDR2 YYEKEE (reference sequence). The CDR3 length is 15 residues. The CDR3 DNA reads as TGTGCCAGCAGCTTGGGGACAAGGAACACCGGGGAGCTGTTTTTT. It specifies CASSLGTRNTGELFF.

The chain employs TRBV6-2 or TRBV6-3 and TRBJ2-3; unclear D gene. CDR1 and CDR2 (germline): MNHEY, SVGEGT. The V end lost 4 bases, the J end lost 4 bases, and 9 bases lay between the germline ends. The CDR3 totals 13 residues. This CDR3 is CASSLEVPDTQYF. In nucleotides, the CDR3 is TGTGCCAGCAGTTTAGAAGTACCAGATACGCAGTATTTT.

As regards this clone: Other DNA sequences from this sample encode an identical CDR3 as well. The chain combines TRBV3-1 (or the pseudogene TRBV3-2) with TRBJ1-6, with D possibly TRBD1 on 6 matching bases. V was shortened by 1 base and J by 10 bases, with 11 bases between the two germline ends. This CDR3 spans 14 amino acids. CDR1 is LGHDT and CDR2 is YNNKEL in the germline V gene (reference sequence). This CDR3 reads CASSQVQGNSPLHF. CDR3 DNA sequence: TGTGCCAGCAGCCAAGTCCAGGGGAACTCACCCCTCCACTTT.

The chain carries TRBV5-6 and TRBJ2-3, with 9 bases lining up with TRBD2. The CDR3 covers 16 residues. Trimming removed 0 bases from V and 3 bases from J; junction bases left unmatched: 5. Germline V gives CDR1 SGHDT, CDR2 YYEEEE. CDR3 in amino acids: CASSLAAGGPTDTQYF. Here the CDR3 DNA reads TGTGCCAGCAGCTTGGCGGCGGGGGGGCCGACAGATACGCAGTATTTT.

This clone was seen just once. The chain carries TRBV5-6 and TRBJ1-1, with D possibly TRBD1 on 5 matching bases. Trimming removed 2 bases from V and 1 base from J, with 15 bases in between. CDR1 and CDR2 (germline): SGHDT, YYEEEE. The CDR3 contains 16 residues. CDR3 protein: CASSFLGTMSNTEAFF. CDR3 DNA: TGTGCCAGCAGCTTCCTGGGGACTATGTCGAACACTGAAGCTTTCTTT.

This sequence joins TRBV9 and TRBJ1-1; D is perhaps TRBD1 (5 bases). The CDR3 runs 15 residues. Deletions cut 0 bases from V and 3 bases from J, with 12 bases between. CDR1 and CDR2 from the germline V gene are SGDLS and YYNGEE. For the CDR3, the DNA is TGTGCCAGCAGCGTAGACGGGCCGGGGGACACTGAAGCTTTCTTT. Translating gives CASSVDGPGDTEAFF. The full variable domain, completed using reference TRBV9 and TRBJ1-1, is DSGVTQTPKHLITATGQRVTLRCSPRSGDLSVYWYQQSLDQGLQFLIQYYNGEERAKGNILERFSAQQFPDLHSELNLSSLELGDSALYFCASSVDGPGDTEAFFGQGTRLTVV.

The V gene is TRBV4-3, the J gene TRBJ1-4; D ambiguous. The CDR3 is made up of 16 amino acids. Germline lookup yields CDR1 LGHNA and CDR2 YSLEER. Trimming stripped 1 base from V and 14 bases from J, with 23 bases between. The CDR3 DNA sequence: TGCGCCAGCAGCCAAGGGTACGAGGGCAGCTTTCTTAAGCTGTTTTTT. As protein: CASSQGYEGSFLKLFF.